In its sample, the clone carrying this TCR beta chain was seen many times. Each CDR3 protein gets one entry after TCRdb re-called the 5' RACE reads with MiXCR. The sample consists of around 450,000 distinct CDR3 sequences, 14% of them appearing once. Trimming took off 7 bases at V and 1 base at J, with 14 bases between the two ends. The length of the CDR3 is 13 residues. Germline loops: CDR1 DFQATT, CDR2 SNEGSKA (reference sequence). These data are taken from a study of identical twins. Healthy Caucasians, and only they, were the donors. This sample was shared with a second study, whose subject was yellow fever vaccine responses in identical twins.

This chain connects TRBV20-1 to TRBJ2-7; D is possibly TRBD2 (6 bases). This sequence originates from a woman aged 18-30 years in good health. What was sequenced was CD4+ T cells sorted from blood. The CDR3 is CSVPGLSSYEQYF. The CDR3 DNA reads TGCAGTGTTCCGGGACTTTCTTCCTACGAGCAGTACTTC.